These 16 T cell receptor beta chains were all obtained from the same sample, sequenced in a study of T-cell memory formation after mild COVID-19. TCRdb fed the 5' RACE reads into MiXCR, producing one record per CDR3 protein. The sample lists 250,000 to 400,000 distinct CDR3 sequences, around 15% occurring once. The sequenced sample was PBMCs or a T cell subset sorted from them (not recorded which). These receptors were taken from a man between 18 and 35 years old who had mild COVID-19 (a few samples of this study predate the infection). Cell type and time point are not known.

V and J are TRBV24-1 and TRBJ1-2; TRBD1 is a possible D gene (5 bases). CDR1 and CDR2 (germline): KGHDR, SFDVKD. This CDR3 is built from 14 residues. V lost 3 bases to trimming and J lost 4 bases, with 11 bases between them. CDR3 sequence: CATSDIGTAYGYTF. The CDR3 DNA is TGTGCCACCAGTGATATTGGGACGGCCTATGGCTACACCTTC.

This clonotype was detected a few times. The chain carries TRBV29-1 and TRBJ2-7; 11 nucleotides match TRBD2. Germline V gene sequence: CDR1 SQVTM, CDR2 ANQGSEA. The ends lost 7 bases at V and 1 base at J; junction bases unmatched: 9. The CDR3 consists of 15 residues. DNA for the CDR3: TGCAGCGGGAGCCGACTAGCGGGGCTTTCCTACGAGCAGTACTTC. Translation gives CSGSRLAGLSYEQYF.

The sample holds a few counts of this clonotype. This chain uses TRBV12-3 or TRBV12-4 with TRBJ1-2; 8 bases fit TRBD1. CDR3 size: 15 residues. After removal of 5 bases from V and 4 bases from J, the junction contained 9 bases not matched to a gene. DNA for the CDR3: TGTGCCAGCAGTCACGACAGGGGCCAAATCTATGGCTACACCTTC. This translates into CASSHDRGQIYGYTF.

The table lists this clonotype with many counts. The chain links TRBV7-2 to TRBJ2-5; D is tentatively TRBD1 or TRBD2 (6 bases each). Germline V gene data show CDR1 as SGHTA and CDR2 as FQGNSA. V was trimmed by 2 bases and J by 3 bases, leaving 16 bases between them. CDR3 size: 16 residues. The CDR3 nucleotides are TGTGCCAGCAGCTTATCAACGGGGGCCTCCGAAGAGACCCAGTACTTC. It is translated as CASSLSTGASEETQYF.

This clonotype came up a few times. The rearrangement joins TRBV5-1 to TRBJ2-2; 10 positions agree with TRBD2. Germline V gives CDR1 SGHRS, CDR2 YFSETQ. V dropped 4 bases and J dropped 4; count of bases not matched to a gene: 13. This CDR3 region has 18 residues. The CDR3: CASSRMPLAGGTTGELFF. The CDR3 DNA is TGCGCCAGCAGCCGGATGCCTTTAGCGGGGGGCACCACCGGGGAGCTGTTTTTT.

This clonotype was observed a few times. This rearrangement joins TRBV10-3 to TRBJ2-6; D ambiguous. CDR1 and CDR2 from the germline V gene are ENHRY and SYGVKD. The ends were cut back, 4 bases at V and 1 base at J, with 11 bases in the middle. CDR3 length: 16 residues. CDR3 bases: TGTGCCATCAGTGCTTCAGACATTTCTGGGGCCAACGTCCTGACTTTC. Protein sequence: CAISASDISGANVLTF.

A remark on this clonotype: An end of the junction does not agree with germline; a read error may underlie this. The chain links TRBV20-1 to TRBJ2-2; tentatively, D is TRBD2 (5 bases). Germline CDR1 is DFQATT and CDR2 is SNEGSKA (reference sequence). This CDR3 has 12 amino acids. The CDR3 DNA reads as TGCAGTGCCAGAGAGGGTCCCGGGGAGCTGTTTTTT. It encodes CSAREGPGELFF.

This chain connects TRBV29-1 to TRBJ2-1; unclear D gene. This CDR3 contains 10 residues. Trimming cost V 6 bases and J 10 bases, with 10 bases left between them. Germline values: CDR1 SQVTM, CDR2 ANQGSEA. The CDR3 is CSVSSNEQFF. CDR3 nucleotides: TGCAGCGTATCCAGTAACGAGCAGTTCTTC.

This clonotype was detected only a few times. The chain combines TRBV10-2 with TRBJ2-7, with TRBD1 as a possible D gene (5 bases). Trimming cost V 1 base and J 2 bases, with 9 bases left between them. The CDR3 contains 14 residues. Germline CDR1 is WSHSY and CDR2 is SAAADI. CDR3 amino acids: CASSEFGRAYEQYF. The DNA for the CDR3 is TGCGCCAGCAGTGAGTTCGGCAGGGCCTACGAGCAGTACTTC.

This clonotype has at least ten counts. The chain recombines TRBV12-3 or TRBV12-4 with TRBJ2-7; no clear D. The CDR3 contains 14 residues. The V gene lost 2 bases and the J gene lost 6 bases, with 14 bases spanning the gap. CDR3 region: CASSLSGHSGEQYF. The CDR3 region has the DNA TGTGCCAGCAGTTTATCGGGCCACTCGGGCGAGCAGTACTTC.

The table lists this clonotype with a few counts. The chain couples TRBV10-2 to TRBJ2-7; D not resolved. The CDR3 runs 10 residues. Germline-derived CDR1 and CDR2 are WSHSY and SAAADI. V was trimmed by 4 bases and J by 4 bases, leaving 2 bases between them. The CDR3, as DNA: TGCGCCAGCAGTGGGTACGAGCAGTACTTC. Translated: CASSGYEQYF.

This clonotype was found a few times. The rearrangement links TRBV10-1 to TRBJ2-2; D not resolved. V was shortened by 5 bases and J by 6 bases, with 10 bases between the two germline ends. This CDR3 contains 13 residues. Germline V gives CDR1 WNHNN, CDR2 SYGVQD (reference sequence). This CDR3 reads CASSRFSPGELFF. The CDR3, as DNA: TGCGCCAGCAGTAGGTTCAGCCCCGGGGAGCTGTTTTTT.

Note on this clonotype: A clone one base away is much larger, so this may be a read error. This rearrangement joins TRBV20-1 to TRBJ2-1; possible D gene TRBD2, 5 bases. The V and J ends lost 3 bases and 6 bases respectively, with 21 bases between them. Germline-derived CDR1 and CDR2 are DFQATT and SNEGSKA (reference sequence). CDR3 size: 16 residues. CDR3 coding DNA: TGCAGTGCTAGGTCTCCAGCGGCGTGGTGGGGCAATGAGCAGTTCTTC. This translates into CSARSPAAWWGNEQFF.

The chain employs TRBV5-1 and TRBJ2-5, with 9 bases identical to TRBD1. The CDR3 spans 15 residues. Germline V gene lookup returns CDR1 SGHRS and CDR2 YFSETQ. V dropped 5 bases and J dropped 4; count of bases not matched to a gene: 9. The CDR3 DNA reads as TGCGCCAGCAGTTCCGGGGGGACAGGGACAGAGACCCAGTACTTC. Protein: CASSSGGTGTETQYF.

The rearrangement links TRBV4-1 to TRBJ1-2, with 9 bases matching TRBD1. V shed 4 bases and J 7 bases; nucleotides not matched to a gene: 10. The CDR3 length is 15 residues. CDR1 MGHRA and CDR2 YSYEKL come from the germline V gene. The CDR3 nucleotides read TGCGCCAGCAGCCCCACAGGGGGCGCCGGTGGTGGCTACACCTTC. Its translation: CASSPTGGAGGGYTF.

The rearrangement links TRBV6-1 to TRBJ2-3; the match to TRBD2 covers 9 bases. Germline trimming cut 9 bases from V and 2 bases from J; bases unmatched to any gene: 6. The CDR3 runs 14 residues. The V gene's germline CDR1 is MNHNS and CDR2 SASEGT. Written as DNA, the CDR3 is TGTGCCAGTGAAGGGACTAGCCACACAGATACGCAGTATTTT. It yields the protein CASEGTSHTDTQYF.